This T cell receptor (beta chain) was recorded in a study of T cell responses to AZD1222 COVID-19 vaccine. Trimming removed 7 bases at V and 2 bases at J, with 13 bases between. The CDR3 consists of 13 residues. The germline CDR1 and CDR2 sequences are SQVTM and ANQGSEA. Points from the study as a whole: Without day 14 samples, only post-peak T cell repertoires were studied. Clonal diversity may have been underestimated, and the donors were mostly white British, with more females than males.

This clone was seen a few times. The antigen remains undetermined. The protocol was immunoSEQ multiplex PCR, while the TCRdb copy is restricted to in-frame clones and leaves out a portion. In the table there are roughly 80,000 clones, roughly 87% of which are singletons. The chain combines TRBV29-1 with TRBJ2-3; D possibly corresponds to TRBD2 (6 bases). The receptor comes from an adult in good health. The specimen was peripheral blood, collected on day 0 of MenACWY control vaccination. The CDR3 here is CSAGRGSTDTQYF. The CDR3 bases are TGCAGCGCAGGACGGGGGTCCACAGATACGCAGTATTTT.